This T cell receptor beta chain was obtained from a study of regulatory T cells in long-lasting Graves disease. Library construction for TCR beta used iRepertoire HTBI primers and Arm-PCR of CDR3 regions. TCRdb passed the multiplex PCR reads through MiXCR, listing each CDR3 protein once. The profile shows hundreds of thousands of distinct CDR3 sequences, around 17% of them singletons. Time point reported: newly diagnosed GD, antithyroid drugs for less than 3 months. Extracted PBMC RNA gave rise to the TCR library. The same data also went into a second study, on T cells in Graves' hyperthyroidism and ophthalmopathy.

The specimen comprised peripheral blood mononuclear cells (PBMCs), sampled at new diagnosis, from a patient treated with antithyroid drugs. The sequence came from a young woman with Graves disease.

In DNA form, the CDR3 reads TGTGCCAGCAGCTTAGGGGATCACGGGTCAGACTATGGCTACACCTTC. It yields the protein CASSLGDHGSDYGYTF. The chain uses TRBV7-8 and TRBJ1-2; no definite D call. Germline V gene sequence: CDR1 SGHVS, CDR2 FQNEAQ. The CDR3 totals 16 residues. V was pared by 1 base and J by 3 bases, with 15 bases between.